The 8 T cell receptor beta chains reported below all come from one sample, sequenced in a study of blood T cells in healthy people across ages. A sample-barcoded 5' primer and a J-beta primer mix were used in a second PCR of roughly 6 to 11 cycles. Each CDR3 protein gets one entry after TCRdb re-called the 5' RACE reads with MiXCR. The data contain about 1.1 million distinct CDR3 sequences, 35% to 40% of them seen just once; the ten biggest clones take up under 15%. Sequencing was performed on blood. The receptors come from a man between 18 and 29 years old in good health.

This chain joins TRBV4-3 and TRBJ1-1; D unclear. The germline V gene encodes CDR1 LGHNA and CDR2 YSLEER. This CDR3 spans 15 amino acids. V lost 2 bases, J lost 1 base, and 11 bases lay in between. This chain's CDR3 is CASSQREPPNTEAFF. For the CDR3, the DNA is TGCGCCAGCAGCCAAAGGGAACCACCGAACACTGAAGCTTTCTTT.

This clonotype was picked up many times. J is TRBJ1-2 and V is TRBV7-9; 8 bases fit TRBD1. The CDR3 contains 14 residues. CDR1 is SEHNR and CDR2 is FQNEAQ in the germline V gene (reference sequence). J gave up 3 bases and V 5 bases, and 5 bases lay outside the gene matches. For the CDR3, the DNA is TGTGCCAGCAGCGTCTCGACAGGGGACTATGGCTACACCTTC. Protein product: CASSVSTGDYGYTF.

As for this clonotype: A read error may produce the germline difference seen at one junction end. This chain uses TRBV20-1 with TRBJ2-7, with D uncertain. There are 11 residues in the CDR3. The germline V gene encodes CDR1 DFQATT and CDR2 SNEGSKA (reference sequence). DNA of the CDR3: TGCGGTGCTAGAAAGTCGTACGAGCAGTACTTC. Translation gives CGARKSYEQYF.

The chain carries TRBV7-2 and TRBJ2-3; 10 bases are shared with TRBD2. Per the germline V gene, CDR1 is SGHTA and CDR2 is FQGNSA. The CDR3 totals 16 residues. Unmatched junction bases numbered 6, after V lost 5 bases and J lost 1 base. CDR3 residues: CASSPIAGGRTDTQYF. The CDR3, as DNA: TGTGCCAGCAGCCCCATAGCGGGGGGACGCACAGATACGCAGTATTTT. The complete variable domain, with remaining parts taken from reference TRBV7-2 and TRBJ2-3, reads GAGVSQSPSNKVTEKGKDVELRCDPISGHTALYWYRQSLGQGLEFLIYFQGNSAPDKSGLPSDRFSAERTGGSVSTLTIQRTQQEDSAVYLCASSPIAGGRTDTQYFGPGTRLTVL.

J is TRBJ2-1 and V is TRBV9; D unclear. The CDR3 is 15 amino acids. The V gene's germline CDR1 is SGDLS and CDR2 YYNGEE. Trimming took off 0 bases at V and 9 bases at J, with 16 bases between the two ends. The CDR3 sequence: CASSVGGQTPCEQFF. As DNA, the CDR3 is TGTGCCAGCAGCGTAGGCGGCCAAACCCCATGTGAGCAGTTCTTC.

This clonotype was counted only a few times. The chain carries TRBV7-2 and TRBJ2-1; D unresolved. The CDR3 loop spans 13 amino acids. The V end was cut by 0 bases, the J end by 7 bases, with 7 bases between. Germline V gene sequence: CDR1 SGHTA, CDR2 FQGNSA. Written as DNA, the CDR3 is TGTGCCAGCAGCTTAGCGGATAGTAATGAGCAGTTCTTC. Amino acid sequence: CASSLADSNEQFF.

This clonotype was detected only once. The chain links TRBV5-1 to TRBJ2-1; D might be TRBD1 (6 bases). The CDR3 spans 15 residues. Germline-derived CDR1 and CDR2 are SGHRS and YFSETQ. V lost 0 bases to trimming and J lost 7 bases, with 14 bases between them. The CDR3 sequence is CASSLVSGVGNEQFF. The CDR3, as DNA: TGCGCCAGCAGCTTGGTGTCAGGGGTGGGGAATGAGCAGTTCTTC.

The chain recombines TRBV30 with TRBJ1-1; D call uncertain. The CDR3 runs to 13 residues. Germline V gives CDR1 GTSNPN, CDR2 SVGIG (reference sequence). Trimming shortened V by 1 base and J by 0 bases, and 6 bases separated the two germline ends. CDR3 amino acids: CAWSGNMNTEAFF. In DNA, the CDR3 is TGTGCCTGGAGTGGGAACATGAACACTGAAGCTTTCTTT.